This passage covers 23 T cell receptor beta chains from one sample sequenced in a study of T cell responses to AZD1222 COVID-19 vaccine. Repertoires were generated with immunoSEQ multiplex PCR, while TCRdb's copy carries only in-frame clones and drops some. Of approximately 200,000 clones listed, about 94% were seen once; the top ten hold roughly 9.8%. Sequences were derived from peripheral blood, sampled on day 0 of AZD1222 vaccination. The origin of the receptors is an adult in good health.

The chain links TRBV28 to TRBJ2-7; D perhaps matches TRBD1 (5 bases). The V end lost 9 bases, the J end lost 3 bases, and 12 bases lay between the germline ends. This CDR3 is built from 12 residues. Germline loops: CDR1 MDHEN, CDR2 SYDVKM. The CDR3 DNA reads TGTGCCAGTCGGTCAGGGTTCTACGAGCAGTACTTC. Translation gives CASRSGFYEQYF.

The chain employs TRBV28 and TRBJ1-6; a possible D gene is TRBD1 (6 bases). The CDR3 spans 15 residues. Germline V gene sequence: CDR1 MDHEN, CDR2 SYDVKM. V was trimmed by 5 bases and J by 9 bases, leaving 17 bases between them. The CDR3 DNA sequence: TGTGCCAGCAGTCACAGACAGGAGGGCAGTTCACCCCTCCACTTT. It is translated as CASSHRQEGSSPLHF. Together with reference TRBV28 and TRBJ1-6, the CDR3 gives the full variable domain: DVKVTQSSRYLVKRTGEKVFLECVQDMDHENMFWYRQDPGLGLRLIYFSYDVKMKEKGDIPEGYSVSREKKERFSLILESASTNQTSMYLCASSHRQEGSSPLHFGNGTRLTVT.

CDR3 nucleotides: TGTGCCAGCAGCGTAGGTGGGAGGGGGCACTACGAGCAGTACTTC. The encoded protein is CASSVGGRGHYEQYF. This chain connects TRBV9 to TRBJ2-7, with D perhaps TRBD1 or TRBD2 (7 bases each). This CDR3 contains 15 residues. CDR1 and CDR2 (germline): SGDLS, YYNGEE. V shed 0 bases and J shed 3 bases, with 13 bases lying between them.

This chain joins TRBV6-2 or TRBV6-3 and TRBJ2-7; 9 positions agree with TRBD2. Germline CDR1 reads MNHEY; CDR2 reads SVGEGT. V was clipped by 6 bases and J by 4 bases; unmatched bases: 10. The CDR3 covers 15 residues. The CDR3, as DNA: TGTGCCAGCAGCCGGCGGGGGGGAATGGTTTACGAGCAGTACTTC. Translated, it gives CASSRRGGMVYEQYF.

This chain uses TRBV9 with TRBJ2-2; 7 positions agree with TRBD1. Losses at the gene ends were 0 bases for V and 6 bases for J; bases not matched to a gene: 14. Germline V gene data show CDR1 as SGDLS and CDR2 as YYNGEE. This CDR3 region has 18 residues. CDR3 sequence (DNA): TGTGCCAGCAGCGTAGGTATCTCCGGGACAGTGGGCCCCGGGGAGCTGTTTTTT. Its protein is CASSVGISGTVGPGELFF.

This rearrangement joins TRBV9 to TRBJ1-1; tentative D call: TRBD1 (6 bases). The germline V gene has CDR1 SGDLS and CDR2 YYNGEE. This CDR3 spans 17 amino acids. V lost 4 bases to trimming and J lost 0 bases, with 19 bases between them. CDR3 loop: CASSQGDMRSMNTEAFF. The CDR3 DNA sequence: TGTGCCAGCAGCCAAGGGGACATGCGCTCCATGAACACTGAAGCTTTCTTT.

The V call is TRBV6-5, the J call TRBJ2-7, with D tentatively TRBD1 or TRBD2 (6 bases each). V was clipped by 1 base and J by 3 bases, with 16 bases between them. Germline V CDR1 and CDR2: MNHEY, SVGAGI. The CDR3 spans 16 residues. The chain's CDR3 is CASSYFPGGGNYEQYF. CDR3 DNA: TGTGCCAGCAGTTACTTTCCCGGGGGCGGGAACTACGAGCAGTACTTC.

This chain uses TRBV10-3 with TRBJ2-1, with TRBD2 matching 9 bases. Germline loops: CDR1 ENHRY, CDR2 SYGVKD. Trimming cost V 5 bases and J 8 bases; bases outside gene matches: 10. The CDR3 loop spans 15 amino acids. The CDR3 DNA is TGTGCCATCAGTAAGACTAGCGGCGACCACCATGAGCAGTTCTTC. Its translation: CAISKTSGDHHEQFF.

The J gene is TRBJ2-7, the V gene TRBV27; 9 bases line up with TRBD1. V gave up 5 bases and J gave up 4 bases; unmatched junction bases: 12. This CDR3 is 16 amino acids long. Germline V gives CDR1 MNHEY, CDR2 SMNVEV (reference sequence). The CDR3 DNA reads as TGTGCCAGCAGTCCGACGCGGACAGGGGCCGGGTACGAGCAGTACTTC. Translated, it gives CASSPTRTGAGYEQYF.

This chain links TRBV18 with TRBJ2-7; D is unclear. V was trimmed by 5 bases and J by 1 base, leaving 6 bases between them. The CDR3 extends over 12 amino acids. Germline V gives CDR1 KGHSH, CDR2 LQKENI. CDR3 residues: CASSGSSYEQYF. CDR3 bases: TGTGCCAGCTCAGGCAGTTCCTACGAGCAGTACTTC.

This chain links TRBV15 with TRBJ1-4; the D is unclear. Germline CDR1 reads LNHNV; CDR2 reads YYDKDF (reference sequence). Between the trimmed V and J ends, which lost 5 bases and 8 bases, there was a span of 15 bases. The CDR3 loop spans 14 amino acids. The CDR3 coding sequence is TGTGCCACCAGCGTGAGGCTAGTACACGAAAAACTGTTTTTT. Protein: CATSVRLVHEKLFF.

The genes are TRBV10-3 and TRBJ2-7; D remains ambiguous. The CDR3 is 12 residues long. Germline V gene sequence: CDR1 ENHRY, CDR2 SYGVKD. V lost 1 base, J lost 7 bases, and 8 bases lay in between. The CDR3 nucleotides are TGTGCCATCAGTGAGTGGGCCGTTGAGCAGTACTTC. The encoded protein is CAISEWAVEQYF.

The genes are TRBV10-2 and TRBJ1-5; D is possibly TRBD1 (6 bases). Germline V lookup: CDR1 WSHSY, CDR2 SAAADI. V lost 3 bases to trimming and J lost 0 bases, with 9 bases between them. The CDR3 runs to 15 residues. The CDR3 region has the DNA TGCGCCAGCAGTGATGGGGGGCCTAGCAATCAGCCCCAGCATTTT. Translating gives CASSDGGPSNQPQHF.

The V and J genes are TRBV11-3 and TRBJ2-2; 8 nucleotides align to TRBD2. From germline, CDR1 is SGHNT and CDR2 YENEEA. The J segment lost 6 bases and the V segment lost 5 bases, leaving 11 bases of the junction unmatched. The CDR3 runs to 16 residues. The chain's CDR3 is CASSRIGAGAAGELFF. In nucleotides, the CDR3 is TGTGCCAGCAGCCGAATTGGAGCGGGGGCGGCCGGGGAGCTGTTTTTT.

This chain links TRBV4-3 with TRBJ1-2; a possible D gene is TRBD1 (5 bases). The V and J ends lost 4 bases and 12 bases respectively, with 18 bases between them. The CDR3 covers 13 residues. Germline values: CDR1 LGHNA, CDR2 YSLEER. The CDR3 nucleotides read TGCGCCAGCAGCCGTGGACCGCGGGGGGTAAACACCTTC. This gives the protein CASSRGPRGVNTF.

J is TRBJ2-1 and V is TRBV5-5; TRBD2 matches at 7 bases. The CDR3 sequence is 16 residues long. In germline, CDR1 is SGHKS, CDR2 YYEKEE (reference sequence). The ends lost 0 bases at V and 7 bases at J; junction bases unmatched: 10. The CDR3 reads CASSLVAGVGGNEQFF. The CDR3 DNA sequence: TGTGCCAGCAGCTTGGTGGCGGGAGTGGGGGGAAATGAGCAGTTCTTC. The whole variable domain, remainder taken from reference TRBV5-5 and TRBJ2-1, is DAGVTQSPTHLIKTRGQQVTLRCSPISGHKSVSWYQQVLGQGPQFIFQYYEKEERGRGNFPDRFSARQFPNYSSELNVNALLLGDSALYLCASSLVAGVGGNEQFFGPGTRLTVL.

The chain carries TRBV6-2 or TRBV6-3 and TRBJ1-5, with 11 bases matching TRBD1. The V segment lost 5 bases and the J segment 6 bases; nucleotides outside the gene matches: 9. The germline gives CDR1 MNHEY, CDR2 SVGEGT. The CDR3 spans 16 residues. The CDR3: CASSGDRDRGAQPQHF. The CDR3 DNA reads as TGTGCCAGCAGTGGCGACCGGGACAGGGGGGCTCAGCCCCAGCATTTT.

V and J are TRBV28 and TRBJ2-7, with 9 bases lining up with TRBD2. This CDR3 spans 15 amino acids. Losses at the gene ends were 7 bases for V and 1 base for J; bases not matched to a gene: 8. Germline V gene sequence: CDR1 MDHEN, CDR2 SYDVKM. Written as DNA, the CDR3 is TGTGCCAGCAACCAAGGACTAGCGCTGTCCTACGAGCAGTACTTC. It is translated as CASNQGLALSYEQYF.

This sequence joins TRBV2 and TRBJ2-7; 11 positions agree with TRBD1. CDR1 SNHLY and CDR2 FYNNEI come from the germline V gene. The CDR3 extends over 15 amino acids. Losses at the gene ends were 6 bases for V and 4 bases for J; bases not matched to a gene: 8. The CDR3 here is CASRTTGQGGYEQYF. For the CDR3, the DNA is TGTGCCAGCAGGACTACGGGACAGGGGGGTTACGAGCAGTACTTC.

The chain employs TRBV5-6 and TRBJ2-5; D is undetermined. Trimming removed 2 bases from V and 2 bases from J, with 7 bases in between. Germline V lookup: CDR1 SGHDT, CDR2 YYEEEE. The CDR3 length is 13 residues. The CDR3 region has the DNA TGTGCCAGCAGCTTTCAGGTTCAAGAGACCCAGTACTTC. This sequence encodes CASSFQVQETQYF.

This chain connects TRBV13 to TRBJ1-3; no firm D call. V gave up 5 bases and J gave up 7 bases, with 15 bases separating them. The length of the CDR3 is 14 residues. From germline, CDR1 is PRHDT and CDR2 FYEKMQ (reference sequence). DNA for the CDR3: TGTGCCAGCAGCCCTGGGCCAGGAAGTAACACCATATATTTT. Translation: CASSPGPGSNTIYF.

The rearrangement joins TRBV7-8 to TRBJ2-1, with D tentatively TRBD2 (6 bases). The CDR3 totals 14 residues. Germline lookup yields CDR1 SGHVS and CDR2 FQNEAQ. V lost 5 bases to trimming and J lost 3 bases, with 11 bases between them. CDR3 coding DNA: TGTGCCAGCAGCCTGTCTAGCGACTACAATGAGCAGTTCTTC. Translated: CASSLSSDYNEQFF.

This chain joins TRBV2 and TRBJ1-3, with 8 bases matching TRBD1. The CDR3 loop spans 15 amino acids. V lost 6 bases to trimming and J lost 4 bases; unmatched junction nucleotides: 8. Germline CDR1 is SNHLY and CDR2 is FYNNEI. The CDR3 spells CASRRQGTSGNTIYF. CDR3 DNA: TGTGCCAGCAGAAGACAGGGGACAAGCGGAAACACCATATATTTT.